These 11 T cell receptor beta chains came from one sample sequenced in a study of circulating CD8 cells and anti-PD-1 response in melanoma. Using approximately 14 ng of total RNA, TCR libraries were made with the QIAseq Immune Repertoire TCR panel. Via MiXCR, TCRdb re-called the reads, giving one row per CDR3 protein. The profile shows about 450 distinct CDR3 sequences, about a tenth of them singletons. Live CD3+CD8+TCRalphabeta+ cells were sorted into four subsets by PD-1 and/or TIGIT. This specimen was CD8+ T cells from PBMCs, taken at baseline or after one month of anti-PD-1 therapy (not recorded which). These receptors all come from a human donor with melanoma.

The rearrangement joins TRBV6-5 to TRBJ2-6, with D possibly matching TRBD2 (6 bases). Per germline, CDR1 MNHEY and CDR2 SVGAGI. V lost 7 bases and J 3 bases, leaving 13 bases between the germline ends. The CDR3 extends over 15 amino acids. The CDR3 region is CASTAGTFGANVLTF. Here the CDR3 DNA reads TGTGCCAGCACCGCGGGAACGTTTGGGGCCAACGTCCTGACTTTC.

As concerns this clonotype: The germline gene is not matched at one end of the junction; a read error may be the cause. The chain is built from TRBV7-2 and TRBJ1-6, with TRBD1 identical over 9 bases. Germline CDR1 and CDR2: SGHTA and FQGNSA. The CDR3 is 17 residues long. The CDR3 reads CAGSLGGTGPFASPLHF. The CDR3 nucleotides read TGTGCCGGCAGCTTAGGTGGGACAGGGCCCTTCGCTTCACCCCTCCACTTT.

Relative to its sample, this clonotype is medium-sized. This rearrangement joins TRBV28 to TRBJ2-3; maybe TRBD1 (5 bases). The CDR3 contains 15 residues. Between the trimmed V and J ends, which lost 2 bases and 0 bases, there was a span of 9 bases. From germline, CDR1 is MDHEN and CDR2 SYDVKM. DNA of the CDR3: TGTGCCAGCAGTTTAGGGGCGCCTAGCACAGATACGCAGTATTTT. Translation gives CASSLGAPSTDTQYF.

By share of the sample, this clonotype is medium-sized. V usage is TRBV5-1 and J usage is TRBJ2-1; a possible D gene is TRBD2 (6 bases). V lost 4 bases and J 0 bases, leaving 8 bases between the germline ends. The CDR3 covers 14 residues. Germline V CDR1 and CDR2: SGHRS, YFSETQ. CDR3 in amino acids: CASSQGGSYNEQFF. The CDR3 bases are TGCGCCAGCAGCCAGGGAGGCTCCTACAATGAGCAGTTCTTC.

By share, this clonotype counts as medium-sized. J is TRBJ2-1 and V is TRBV7-2; tentative D call: TRBD2 (6 bases). Trimming shortened V by 5 bases and J by 9 bases, and 14 bases separated the two germline ends. The CDR3 spans 13 residues. Per germline, CDR1 SGHTA and CDR2 FQGNSA. The CDR3, as DNA: TGTGCCAGCAGCGCACCCGGCGGGATTGAGCAGTTCTTC. Encoded protein: CASSAPGGIEQFF. Full variable domain (remainder filled in from reference TRBV7-2 and TRBJ2-1): GAGVSQSPSNKVTEKGKDVELRCDPISGHTALYWYRQSLGQGLEFLIYFQGNSAPDKSGLPSDRFSAERTGGSVSTLTIQRTQQEDSAVYLCASSAPGGIEQFFGPGTRLTVL.

By share of the sample, this clonotype is medium-sized. The CDR3 DNA follows: TGCAGCGTTGAAGACCCCCAACTGTTTTTT. Its translation: CSVEDPQLFF. The rearrangement uses TRBV29-1 and TRBJ1-4; D gene ambiguous. This CDR3 is built from 10 residues. V was pared by 0 bases and J by 12 bases, with 5 bases between. Germline CDR1 reads SQVTM; CDR2 reads ANQGSEA.

Within the sample, this clonotype is large (0.1 to 1%). V is TRBV19 and J is TRBJ1-2; D is unresolved. Per the germline V gene, CDR1 is LNHDA and CDR2 is SQIVND (reference sequence). The V end was cut by 10 bases, the J end by 6 bases, with 21 bases between. The CDR3 totals 14 residues. The CDR3 spells CATLPFPSRNGYTF. CDR3 DNA sequence: TGTGCCACCCTCCCTTTTCCCAGCAGGAATGGCTACACCTTC. The full variable domain, with the rest looked up from reference TRBV19 and TRBJ1-2, is DGGITQSPKYLFRKEGQNVTLSCEQNLNHDAMYWYRQDPGQGLRLIYYSQIVNDFQKGDIAEGYSVSREKKESFPLTVTSAQKNPTAFYLCATLPFPSRNGYTFGSGTRLTVV.

By share of the sample, this clonotype is medium-sized. This chain uses TRBV28 with TRBJ2-1; 10 bases agree with TRBD2. The CDR3 is 15 residues long. The V segment lost 2 bases and the J segment 5 bases; nucleotides outside the gene matches: 3. The germline V gene encodes CDR1 MDHEN and CDR2 SYDVKM. The chain's CDR3 is CASSLRGLADNEQFF. CDR3 DNA sequence: TGTGCCAGCAGTTTACGTGGACTAGCGGACAATGAGCAGTTCTTC.

This clonotype is medium-sized within its sample. The V and J genes are TRBV20-1 and TRBJ2-3, with TRBD1 matching 7 bases. Germline CDR1 DFQATT, CDR2 SNEGSKA (reference sequence). V shed 5 bases, J shed 2 bases, and the junction held 7 bases outside the gene matches. The CDR3 length is 14 residues. Here the CDR3 DNA reads TGCAGTGCTGGCAGACAGGGAGTCACAGATACGCAGTATTTT. It encodes CSAGRQGVTDTQYF.

This clonotype is large in the sample. The gene calls are TRBV12-3 or TRBV12-4 and TRBJ1-1; no clear D. The CDR3 runs to 16 residues. V lost 6 bases to trimming and J lost 3 bases, with 20 bases between them. The CDR3 spells CASRKIFRGSDTEAFF. CDR3 nucleotide sequence: TGTGCCAGCAGGAAGATCTTTCGGGGTTCGGACACTGAAGCTTTCTTT.

This clonotype is large (0.1 to 1%) by share. This rearrangement joins TRBV7-2 to TRBJ2-7, with a tentative D call TRBD2 (7 bases). The V gene's germline CDR1 is SGHTA and CDR2 FQGNSA. Trimming removed 3 bases at V and 4 bases at J, with 16 bases between. This CDR3 comprises 15 residues. Here the CDR3 reads CASSFNSRGAYEQYF. Here the CDR3 DNA reads TGTGCCAGCAGCTTTAATAGTCGGGGGGCATACGAGCAGTACTTC. Full variable domain (remainder filled in from reference TRBV7-2 and TRBJ2-7): GAGVSQSPSNKVTEKGKDVELRCDPISGHTALYWYRQSLGQGLEFLIYFQGNSAPDKSGLPSDRFSAERTGGSVSTLTIQRTQQEDSAVYLCASSFNSRGAYEQYFGPGTRLTVT.